This T cell receptor beta chain was recorded in a study of cytotoxic CD8 clonotypes in ibrutinib-treated CLL. The study's findings and limits: At baseline, clonality was higher than in age-matched healthy donors and correlated with CD8+ counts. Ibrutinib response saw clonality rise, and progression saw it return toward baseline.

Assay used: immunoSEQ multiplex PCR; TCRdb lists only in-frame clones, some missing. The table includes approximately 140,000 clones, approximately 90% detected once. Germline V gene data show CDR1 as GTSNPN and CDR2 as SVGIG (reference sequence). This CDR3 spans 14 amino acids. Trimming shortened V by 0 bases and J by 3 bases, and 11 bases separated the two germline ends. On this clone itself: Its antigen is unidentified.

The sequence derives from a human donor with chronic lymphocytic leukemia. V is TRBV30 and J is TRBJ1-2; D is possibly TRBD1 (6 bases). The sequenced sample was PBMCs, obtained after 12 months of ibrutinib treatment. As DNA, the CDR3 is TGTGCCTGGAGTGTAGGGCAGGGGTACTATGGCTACACCTTC. Translation: CAWSVGQGYYGYTF.